What follows are 29 T cell receptor beta chains derived from one specimen sequenced in a study of cytomegalovirus exposure and HLA in healthy donors. Clones were sequenced by immunoSEQ multiplex PCR, and TCRdb holds only the in-frame ones, with some missing. The sample carries about 68,000 clones, roughly nine tenths recorded once. The sample consisted of PBMCs. Receptors were obtained from a man between 18 and 29 years old in good health and CMV-seronegative.

The J gene is TRBJ2-3, the V gene TRBV4-2; TRBD2 is a possible D gene (5 bases). Germline V gene data show CDR1 as LGHNA and CDR2 as YNFKEQ. There are 15 residues in the CDR3. The ends were cut back, 0 bases at V and 6 bases at J, with 13 bases in the middle. The CDR3 nucleotides are TGTGCCAGCAGCCAAGAAGGGAGAGCTGGGGATACGCAGTATTTT. Amino acids: CASSQEGRAGDTQYF.

The genes are TRBV28 and TRBJ2-7, with 8 bases identical to TRBD1. V was clipped by 1 base and J by 0 bases; unmatched bases: 8. The CDR3 is 17 amino acids. Per the germline V gene, CDR1 is MDHEN and CDR2 is SYDVKM. The CDR3 region has the DNA TGTGCCAGCAGTTTATCCGCAGGGACAGGTAACTCCTACGAGCAGTACTTC. Protein sequence: CASSLSAGTGNSYEQYF. Supplemented by reference TRBV28 and TRBJ2-7, the full variable domain reads DVKVTQSSRYLVKRTGEKVFLECVQDMDHENMFWYRQDPGLGLRLIYFSYDVKMKEKGDIPEGYSVSREKKERFSLILESASTNQTSMYLCASSLSAGTGNSYEQYFGPGTRLTVT.

The chain employs TRBV6-6 and TRBJ1-1, with D uncertain. CDR3 size: 13 residues. Trimming removed 2 bases at V and 4 bases at J, with 8 bases between. Germline loops: CDR1 MNHNY, CDR2 SVGAGI (reference sequence). The CDR3 region has the DNA TGTGCCAGCAGTTACCGCGGAGGCACTGAAGCTTTCTTT. The encoded protein is CASSYRGGTEAFF.

The gene calls are TRBV9 and TRBJ2-2; 9 bases are shared with TRBD1. The germline V gene has CDR1 SGDLS and CDR2 YYNGEE. The junction had 8 bases not matched to a gene; V was cut back by 4 bases and J by 4 bases. There are 16 residues in the CDR3. The CDR3 here is CASSPRGDRVTGELFF. CDR3 sequence (DNA): TGTGCCAGCAGCCCCAGGGGGGACAGGGTCACCGGGGAGCTGTTTTTT.

The V gene is TRBV30, the J gene TRBJ2-3, with 12 bases that match TRBD1. Germline V gene sequence: CDR1 GTSNPN, CDR2 SVGIG (reference sequence). The CDR3 is 15 amino acids. After removal of 2 bases from V and 5 bases from J, the junction contained 5 bases not matched to a gene. The CDR3 reads CAWSTGQGAVDTQYF. Written as DNA, the CDR3 is TGTGCCTGGAGTACGGGACAGGGGGCTGTAGATACGCAGTATTTT.

The genes are TRBV19 and TRBJ1-5; D is ambiguous. CDR1 LNHDA and CDR2 SQIVND come from the germline V gene (reference sequence). This CDR3 has 16 amino acids. Trimming stripped 0 bases from V and 4 bases from J, with 13 bases between. The CDR3 loop is CASSIDGEGLNQPQHF. The CDR3 DNA is TGTGCCAGTAGTATAGATGGGGAGGGATTAAATCAGCCCCAGCATTTT.

V gene TRBV28 combines with J gene TRBJ1-5, with TRBD1 as a possible D gene (5 bases). This CDR3 is built from 15 residues. Trimming removed 2 bases from V and 0 bases from J, with 8 bases in between. The germline V gene encodes CDR1 MDHEN and CDR2 SYDVKM. The chain's CDR3 is CASSLPDSSNQPQHF. The CDR3 coding sequence is TGTGCCAGCAGTTTACCAGACAGTAGCAATCAGCCCCAGCATTTT.

CDR3: CASSLILDYNEQFF. CDR3 bases: TGTGCCAGCAGCCTGATACTAGACTACAATGAGCAGTTCTTC. The chain joins TRBV5-6 to TRBJ2-1, with D tentatively TRBD2 (5 bases). Looked up from germline, CDR1 is SGHDT and CDR2 is YYEEEE. The V gene lost 4 bases and the J gene lost 3 bases, with 11 bases spanning the gap. This CDR3 comprises 14 residues.

The chain links TRBV29-1 to TRBJ2-3; the match to TRBD2 covers 7 bases. The J segment lost 3 bases and the V segment lost 6 bases, leaving 6 bases of the junction unmatched. Germline V lookup: CDR1 SQVTM, CDR2 ANQGSEA. CDR3 length: 13 amino acids. The chain's CDR3 is CSVGRERTDTQYF. CDR3 nucleotides: TGCAGCGTGGGGAGGGAGAGGACAGATACGCAGTATTTT.

This chain links TRBV28 with TRBJ2-6; 7 bases are a match to TRBD2. There are 16 residues in the CDR3. Germline V gives CDR1 MDHEN, CDR2 SYDVKM. The V segment lost 6 bases and the J segment 5 bases; nucleotides outside the gene matches: 10. The CDR3 loop reads CASSTGGLNWANVLTF. The CDR3 nucleotides read TGTGCCAGCAGCACGGGGGGACTCAACTGGGCCAACGTCCTGACTTTC. The whole variable domain, remainder taken from reference TRBV28 and TRBJ2-6, is DVKVTQSSRYLVKRTGEKVFLECVQDMDHENMFWYRQDPGLGLRLIYFSYDVKMKEKGDIPEGYSVSREKKERFSLILESASTNQTSMYLCASSTGGLNWANVLTFGAGSRLTVL.

V is TRBV28 and J is TRBJ2-3; 14 nucleotides align to TRBD2. Trimming cost V 3 bases and J 6 bases; bases outside gene matches: 5. The CDR3 contains 16 residues. Germline CDR1 reads MDHEN; CDR2 reads SYDVKM. CDR3 nucleotides: TGTGCCAGCAGTTTGAGGACTAGCGGGAGGAGGGATACGCAGTATTTT. This codes for CASSLRTSGRRDTQYF.

The V call is TRBV12-5, the J call TRBJ2-5; 9 nucleotides align to TRBD2. The CDR3 covers 14 residues. Germline-derived CDR1 and CDR2 are LGHNT and FRNRAP. The trim removed 2 bases at V and 4 bases at J, leaving 2 bases unmatched. DNA of the CDR3: TGTGCTAGTGGTTTGAGCGGGAGGTCAGAGACCCAGTACTTC. Its protein product is CASGLSGRSETQYF.

The J gene is TRBJ2-1, the V gene TRBV29-1, with D perhaps matching TRBD2 (7 bases). This CDR3 is 17 amino acids long. Germline assignment: CDR1 SQVTM and CDR2 ANQGSEA. V was clipped by 1 base and J by 4 bases, with 20 bases between them. The CDR3 coding sequence is TGCAGCGTTGAAGGACAGGTTTTGAGGGAGGGATACAATGAGCAGTTCTTC. Translating gives CSVEGQVLREGYNEQFF.

CDR3 sequence: CASSFYRPGRGQGMSKFF. DNA for the CDR3: TGTGCCAGCAGTTTCTACCGCCCGGGGAGGGGACAAGGAATGAGCAAGTTCTTC. The chain combines TRBV27 with TRBJ2-1, with D tentatively TRBD2 (7 bases). Deletions cut 3 bases from V and 14 bases from J, with 32 bases between. The germline V gene encodes CDR1 MNHEY and CDR2 SMNVEV (reference sequence). The CDR3 is made up of 18 amino acids.

The rearrangement links TRBV9 to TRBJ1-3; no definite D call. Germline V gives CDR1 SGDLS, CDR2 YYNGEE. V lost 0 bases and J 3 bases, leaving 10 bases between the germline ends. CDR3 size: 15 residues. CDR3 residues: CASSVGPAVGNTIYF. In nucleotides, the CDR3 is TGTGCCAGCAGCGTAGGCCCCGCGGTTGGAAACACCATATATTTT.

The chain combines TRBV11-3 with TRBJ2-3, with 14 bases identical to TRBD2. The CDR3 covers 16 residues. Germline V gives CDR1 SGHNT, CDR2 YENEEA. V shed 5 bases, J shed 7 bases, and the junction held 8 bases outside the gene matches. The CDR3 reads CASSNRLAGGGYTQYF. The CDR3 nucleotides read TGTGCCAGCAGCAACCGACTAGCGGGAGGGGGCTATACGCAGTATTTT.

V and J are TRBV9 and TRBJ1-2, with no clear D. From germline, CDR1 is SGDLS and CDR2 YYNGEE. V dropped 3 bases and J dropped 8 bases, with 20 bases sitting between them. The CDR3 has 15 residues. CDR3 bases: TGTGCCAGCAGCGGCGGAGGTGGTAGGGTGGAGGGCTACACCTTC. The encoded protein is CASSGGGGRVEGYTF.

The chain combines TRBV7-2 with TRBJ2-3, with D unclear. Germline V gene data show CDR1 as SGHTA and CDR2 as FQGNSA. The V end was cut by 5 bases, the J end by 8 bases, with 23 bases between. The CDR3 spans 16 residues. CDR3 bases: TGTGCCAGCAGCCCACTCAGCGTCGGTAACATCGGTACGCAGTATTTT. This gives the protein CASSPLSVGNIGTQYF.

The CDR3 DNA follows: TGTGCCAGCAGCTTGGGGCTAGCCGGGGCCAACGTCCTGACTTTC. Residues: CASSLGLAGANVLTF. The chain has TRBV5-6 and TRBJ2-6; D is perhaps TRBD2 (5 bases). The CDR3 totals 15 residues. The germline V and J ends were trimmed by 0 bases and 4 bases, with 8 bases remaining between them. Looked up from germline, CDR1 is SGHDT and CDR2 is YYEEEE. The variable domain in full, completed from reference TRBV5-6 and TRBJ2-6, reads DAGVTQSPTHLIKTRGQQVTLRCSPKSGHDTVSWYQQALGQGPQFIFQYYEEEERQRGNFPDRFSGHQFPNYSSELNVNALLLGDSALYLCASSLGLAGANVLTFGAGSRLTVL.

This clone came up a few times. This chain joins TRBV4-1 and TRBJ2-7; 9 bases map to TRBD2. The V gene end was trimmed by 4 bases and the J gene end by 0 bases; junction bases not matched to a gene: 10. This CDR3 has 17 amino acids. From germline, CDR1 is MGHRA and CDR2 YSYEKL. The CDR3 region is CASSPKILAGSSYEQYF. The CDR3 DNA reads TGCGCCAGCAGCCCGAAAATACTAGCGGGTAGCTCCTACGAGCAGTACTTC.

The chain couples TRBV5-5 to TRBJ2-5; D may be TRBD2 (6 bases). The germline V gene encodes CDR1 SGHKS and CDR2 YYEKEE (reference sequence). CDR3 size: 15 residues. Trimming left V 4 bases short and J 1 base short, with 14 bases between. The CDR3 nucleotides read TGTGCCAGCAGCGGGCGGGGCAGCGGCCAAGAGACCCAGTACTTC. Amino acids: CASSGRGSGQETQYF.

This chain links TRBV9 with TRBJ2-5, with D tentatively TRBD2 (5 bases). The V end lost 1 base, the J end lost 5 bases, and 15 bases lay between the germline ends. The length of the CDR3 is 15 residues. The germline V gene has CDR1 SGDLS and CDR2 YYNGEE. The CDR3 DNA reads as TGTGCCAGCAGCGTAACCCTAACTAGAGGGGAGACCCAGTACTTC. Translated, it gives CASSVTLTRGETQYF.

This chain joins TRBV29-1 and TRBJ2-3, with D possibly TRBD2 on 6 matching bases. V was shortened by 7 bases and J by 2 bases, with 10 bases between the two germline ends. The germline CDR1 and CDR2 sequences are SQVTM and ANQGSEA. The CDR3 spans 12 residues. The DNA of the CDR3 is TGCAGCGGCCGGGACTTCACAGATACGCAGTATTTT. It encodes CSGRDFTDTQYF.

This clone was recorded a few times. The V gene is TRBV11-2, the J gene TRBJ2-1, with 9 positions matching TRBD2. After removal of 7 bases from V and 1 base from J, the junction contained 11 bases not matched to a gene. CDR3 length: 17 residues. In germline, CDR1 is SGHAT, CDR2 FQNNGV. CDR3 sequence reads: CASMGSGSPLSYNEQFF. The CDR3 nucleotides read TGTGCCAGCATGGGTAGCGGGAGCCCTTTGTCCTACAATGAGCAGTTCTTC.

This chain connects TRBV5-1 to TRBJ1-1; 9 nucleotides match TRBD1. The junction had 10 bases not matched to a gene; V was cut back by 3 bases and J by 4 bases. The CDR3 runs 16 residues. Looked up from germline, CDR1 is SGHRS and CDR2 is YFSETQ. CDR3 in amino acids: CASSSRDRDLGTEAFF. The DNA for the CDR3 is TGCGCCAGCAGCTCCCGGGACAGGGATCTCGGCACTGAAGCTTTCTTT.

This rearrangement joins TRBV10-3 to TRBJ2-7, with TRBD1 matching over 7 bases. From germline, CDR1 is ENHRY and CDR2 SYGVKD. The ends lost 5 bases at V and 1 base at J; junction bases unmatched: 5. The CDR3 sequence is 14 residues long. DNA for the CDR3: TGTGCCATCAGTCCGGACAGGCTTTCCTACGAGCAGTACTTC. Amino acid sequence: CAISPDRLSYEQYF.

The V and J genes are TRBV19 and TRBJ2-6; possible D gene TRBD2, 5 bases. V shed 5 bases and J shed 0 bases, with 8 bases lying between them. Germline V CDR1 and CDR2: LNHDA, SQIVND (reference sequence). This CDR3 comprises 15 residues. CDR3 in amino acids: CASSPRGSGANVLTF. In DNA form, the CDR3 reads TGTGCCAGTAGTCCCCGGGGCTCTGGGGCCAACGTCCTGACTTTC.

This sequence joins TRBV27 and TRBJ1-2, with 7 bases fitting TRBD1. CDR3 size: 17 residues. The V gene's germline CDR1 is MNHEY and CDR2 SMNVEV (reference sequence). Trimming took 6 bases from V and 6 from J; bases not matched to a gene: 19. CDR3 region: CASRPWRAQQQGHGYTF. CDR3 DNA sequence: TGTGCCAGCAGGCCGTGGAGGGCTCAGCAACAGGGGCATGGCTACACCTTC.

The J gene is TRBJ1-5, the V gene TRBV23-1; D is undetermined. TRBV23-1 qualifies as an ORF whose function is uncertain. The CDR3 is made up of 21 amino acids. V was pared by 4 bases and J by 0 bases, with 28 bases between. The CDR3 region has the DNA TGCGCCAGCAGTCCCCTTTTAGTCGGAGGGTGGGAGGTCGATAGCAATCAGCCCCAGCATTTT. It codes for CASSPLLVGGWEVDSNQPQHF.